A selection of T cell receptor beta chains follows, all from one sample in a study of CD4+ T cells in melanoma. Clones were sequenced by immunoSEQ multiplex PCR, and TCRdb holds only the in-frame ones, with some missing. The data show about 14,000 clones, about three quarters seen once. The sequenced sample consisted of cells from a culture (not recorded whether cultured in vitro). The receptors derive from a human donor with melanoma. Both conserved end residues are part of each CDR3. D genes are given only for firm matches. A row's size may be missing; if present it is once, few, many or a size class.

cdr3_nt: TGTGCCAGCAGCTTCGGGGTAGGGACAGATACGCAGTATTTT; cdr3_aa: CASSFGVGTDTQYF; clone_size: -; v_call: TRBV5-6; d_call: -; j_call: TRBJ2-3
cdr3_nt: TGCGCCAGCAGCCAAGAACTGGGACAGCGGCGCCGGGAGCTGTTTTTT; cdr3_aa: CASSQELGQRRRELFF; clone_size: -; v_call: TRBV4-1; d_call: TRBD1; j_call: TRBJ2-2
cdr3_nt: TGTGCCACCAGCAGAGATTTAAGGACGCGTGGGTCCTACGAGCAGTACTTC; cdr3_aa: CATSRDLRTRGSYEQYF; clone_size: -; v_call: TRBV15; d_call: -; j_call: TRBJ2-7
cdr3_nt: TGTGCCAGCAGTTACTCGGGTACGACGTTACTCTATGGCTACACCTTC; cdr3_aa: CASSYSGTTLLYGYTF; clone_size: -; v_call: TRBV6-5; d_call: -; j_call: TRBJ1-2
cdr3_nt: TGTGCCAGCAGTTTCAAGGCCCAAGAGACCCAGTACTTC; cdr3_aa: CASSFKAQETQYF; clone_size: -; v_call: TRBV2; d_call: -; j_call: TRBJ2-5
cdr3_nt: TGTGCCAGCAGTTACCCGACCCCCTCGGAGCAGTACTTC; cdr3_aa: CASSYPTPSEQYF; clone_size: -; v_call: TRBV6-6; d_call: -; j_call: TRBJ2-7
cdr3_nt: TGTGCCAGTAGTCTCCTTAGCGGGGGGGCCTACGAGCAGTACTTC; cdr3_aa: CASSLLSGGAYEQYF; clone_size: -; v_call: TRBV19; d_call: TRBD2; j_call: TRBJ2-7
cdr3_nt: TGTGCCAGCAGCCGCGGGACAGGAGGGTGGTATGAGCAGTTCTTC; cdr3_aa: CASSRGTGGWYEQFF; clone_size: -; v_call: TRBV14; d_call: TRBD1; j_call: TRBJ2-1
cdr3_nt: TGTGCCACCAAGCGTAGCAGCTCCTATAATTCACCCCTCCACTTT; cdr3_aa: CATKRSSSYNSPLHF; clone_size: few; v_call: TRBV2; d_call: -; j_call: TRBJ1-6
cdr3_nt: TGTGCCAGCAGTCGAACCCCCCCCCTCCACTTT; cdr3_aa: CASSRTPPLHF; clone_size: -; v_call: TRBV2; d_call: -; j_call: TRBJ1-6
cdr3_nt: TGTGCCAGCAGTTACGGACAGGCCTATGGCTACACCTTC; cdr3_aa: CASSYGQAYGYTF; clone_size: -; v_call: TRBV6-5; d_call: TRBD1; j_call: TRBJ1-2
cdr3_nt: TGTGCCAGCAGTGTAGTACAGGACCCTAACTATGGCTACACCTTC; cdr3_aa: CASSVVQDPNYGYTF; clone_size: few; v_call: TRBV2; d_call: -; j_call: TRBJ1-2
cdr3_nt: TGTGCCAGCAGCTTACCGACAGGGGGCAGGCCTGGAAACACCATATATTTT; cdr3_aa: CASSLPTGGRPGNTIYF; clone_size: -; v_call: TRBV11-2; d_call: TRBD1; j_call: TRBJ1-3
cdr3_nt: TGTGCCAGCAGAGGGGACAGCTACTATGGCTACACCTTC; cdr3_aa: CASRGDSYYGYTF; clone_size: few; v_call: TRBV2; d_call: TRBD1; j_call: TRBJ1-2
cdr3_nt: TGCGCCAGCAGCGTGTCAGGTTTCCACAATGAGCAGTTCTTC; cdr3_aa: CASSVSGFHNEQFF; clone_size: -; v_call: TRBV5-1; d_call: -; j_call: TRBJ2-1
cdr3_nt: TGTGCCAGCAGCTTAGAGACACGGCTCAGGACAGATACGCAGTATTTT; cdr3_aa: CASSLETRLRTDTQYF; clone_size: -; v_call: TRBV7-8; d_call: -; j_call: TRBJ2-3
cdr3_nt: TGTGCCAGCAGCCTCCGGGGGGCGGCCTACGAGCAGTACTTC; cdr3_aa: CASSLRGAAYEQYF; clone_size: -; v_call: TRBV7-9; d_call: -; j_call: TRBJ2-7
cdr3_nt: TGCGCCAGCAGCTTGGAGCTGGCAGGGGGACAAGAGACCCAGTACTTC; cdr3_aa: CASSLELAGGQETQYF; clone_size: once; v_call: TRBV5-1; d_call: TRBD1; j_call: TRBJ2-5
cdr3_nt: TGTGCCTGGAGTTTACAGGGGGAGTATAGCAATCAGCCCCAGCATTTT; cdr3_aa: CAWSLQGEYSNQPQHF; clone_size: once; v_call: TRBV30; d_call: TRBD1; j_call: TRBJ1-5
cdr3_nt: TGCGCCAGCAGCGGGGGGCGCCTCTATGGCTACACCTTC; cdr3_aa: CASSGGRLYGYTF; clone_size: -; v_call: TRBV5-1; d_call: -; j_call: TRBJ1-2
cdr3_nt: TGCGCCAGCAGCTTCGGGGGAACCTACGAGCAGTACTTC; cdr3_aa: CASSFGGTYEQYF; clone_size: -; v_call: TRBV5-1; d_call: -; j_call: TRBJ2-7
cdr3_nt: TGTGCCAGCAGTTACCCGGGTCTGAATACGCAGTATTTT; cdr3_aa: CASSYPGLNTQYF; clone_size: -; v_call: TRBV6-5; d_call: -; j_call: TRBJ2-3
cdr3_nt: TGTGCCAGCTCACCCCGAGGGGGGTTCGGAATGTACGAGCAGTACTTC; cdr3_aa: CASSPRGGFGMYEQYF; clone_size: -; v_call: TRBV18; d_call: -; j_call: TRBJ2-7
cdr3_nt: TGTGCCAGCAGACGACAGGGGGGGACCGGGGAGCTGTTTTTT; cdr3_aa: CASRRQGGTGELFF; clone_size: -; v_call: TRBV2; d_call: TRBD1; j_call: TRBJ2-2
cdr3_nt: TGTGCCAGCAGCCGCGGGACAGGGAGGTCCAATGAGCAGTTCTTC; cdr3_aa: CASSRGTGRSNEQFF; clone_size: -; v_call: TRBV7-3; d_call: TRBD1; j_call: TRBJ2-1
cdr3_nt: TGTGCCAGCAGCGGCGGGACAGAAGGCTGGGAGCCCCAGCATTTT; cdr3_aa: CASSGGTEGWEPQHF; clone_size: -; v_call: TRBV5-5; d_call: TRBD1; j_call: TRBJ1-5
cdr3_nt: TGTGCCAGCAGCCGGGACGCCTCCTACGAGCAGTACTTC; cdr3_aa: CASSRDASYEQYF; clone_size: -; v_call: TRBV5-4; d_call: -; j_call: TRBJ2-7
cdr3_nt: TGTGCCAGCAGCACACAGGGAATGAACACTGAAGCTTTCTTT; cdr3_aa: CASSTQGMNTEAFF; clone_size: -; v_call: TRBV9; d_call: -; j_call: TRBJ1-1
cdr3_nt: TGTGCCAGCAGACAGAGCTCTGGAAACACCATATATTTT; cdr3_aa: CASRQSSGNTIYF; clone_size: few; v_call: TRBV2; d_call: -; j_call: TRBJ1-3
cdr3_nt: TGTGCCAGCAGCGCCCTAGCGGGGGGGCTGAAGACCCAGTACTTC; cdr3_aa: CASSALAGGLKTQYF; clone_size: once; v_call: TRBV7-2; d_call: TRBD2; j_call: TRBJ2-5
cdr3_nt: TGTGCCAGCAGCCTCTCATTGAACACTGAAGCTTTCTTT; cdr3_aa: CASSLSLNTEAFF; clone_size: -; v_call: TRBV9; d_call: -; j_call: TRBJ1-1